This TCR beta chain was sequenced during a study of identical twins. This clonotype appeared many times. Its antigen is not known. Each CDR3 protein gets one entry after TCRdb re-called the 5' RACE reads with MiXCR. Of hundreds of thousands of distinct CDR3 sequences in the sample, about 12% were seen once. Study outcomes and limitations: Whereas memory repertoires showed no such difference, abundant cord blood beta clonotypes carried fewer insertions. Rather than following the same donors, the conclusions depended on cross-sectional statistical analysis. Out-of-frame beta sequences exhibited a weaker degree of excess twin sharing.

The sample also formed part of further work on yellow fever vaccine responses in identical twins.

What was sequenced was CD8+ T cells sorted from blood. The source of this sequence is a woman aged 18-35 years in good health.

The CDR3 DNA is TGCGCCAGCAGCTTGGGACTAGCGGTCACAGATACGCAGTATTTT. Amino acids: CASSLGLAVTDTQYF. This rearrangement joins TRBV5-1 to TRBJ2-3; 9 nucleotides line up with TRBD2. Germline V gene sequence: CDR1 SGHRS, CDR2 YFSETQ. The ends lost 0 bases at V and 2 bases at J; junction bases unmatched: 1. This CDR3 has 15 residues.